These 17 T cell receptor beta chains came from one sample sequenced in a study of blood T cells in healthy people across ages. For the second PCR, which ran for 7 to 11 cycles, a sample-barcoded 5' primer and a J-beta primer mix were used. TCRdb passed the 5' RACE reads through MiXCR, listing each CDR3 protein once. This table has around 800,000 distinct CDR3 sequences, 20% to 30% appearing once. The same data also went into a second study, on T cells of mothers and their children.

Sequencing input: blood. The source is a boy aged 5-17 years in good health.

The CDR3 DNA reads TGTGCCAGCAGTTACAGGGCAGGTGGGGCCTACGAGCAGTACTTC. Encoded protein: CASSYRAGGAYEQYF. The chain is built from TRBV6-5 and TRBJ2-7; D is unclear. CDR3 length: 15 residues. Trimming took 2 bases from V and 2 from J, leaving 13 bases between them. Germline V gene data show CDR1 as MNHEY and CDR2 as SVGAGI.

Of note for this clonotype: An end of the junction does not agree with germline; a read error may underlie this. V and J are TRBV10-3 and TRBJ2-3, with D hard to call. Germline V gives CDR1 ENHRY, CDR2 SYGVKD. The CDR3 is made up of 14 amino acids. CDR3 residues: CAISESLQKETQYF. DNA for the CDR3: TGTGCCATCAGTGAGTCGCTACAGAAAGAGACCCAGTACTTT.

This clonotype came up once. V gene TRBV11-2 combines with J gene TRBJ2-3, with D uncertain. V lost 3 bases and J 1 base, leaving 11 bases between the germline ends. The CDR3 contains 15 residues. The germline CDR1 and CDR2 sequences are SGHAT and FQNNGV. CDR3 sequence reads: CASSFEGMGTDTQYF. CDR3 sequence (DNA): TGTGCCAGCAGCTTTGAAGGGATGGGCACAGATACGCAGTATTTT.

The gene calls are TRBV2 and TRBJ2-7; the D is unclear. Germline V gives CDR1 SNHLY, CDR2 FYNNEI. Trimming removed 0 bases from V and 0 bases from J, with 6 bases in between. This CDR3 has 14 amino acids. The CDR3 is CASSEARYSYEQYF. In nucleotides, the CDR3 is TGTGCCAGCAGTGAAGCCAGGTACTCCTACGAGCAGTACTTC.

This clonotype was counted between two and nine times. V and J are TRBV7-9 and TRBJ1-1; D unresolved. Germline CDR1 SEHNR, CDR2 FQNEAQ (reference sequence). V was trimmed by 5 bases and J by 2 bases, leaving 18 bases between them. This CDR3 has 16 amino acids. DNA for the CDR3: TGTGCCAGCAGCCCCGGCACCCAGACCGCTAACACTGAAGCTTTCTTT. This gives the protein CASSPGTQTANTEAFF.

The rearrangement joins TRBV21-1 to TRBJ2-2; TRBD1 is taken as the D call from the table, unchecked against the DNA. TRBV21-1 is a pseudogene locus. The CDR3 is 16 residues long. CDR3 residues: CASSAPRETNTGELFF. The CDR3 DNA reads TGTGCCAGCAGCGCCCCTAGGGAGACAAACACCGGGGAGCTGTTTTTT.

The CDR3 bases are TGTGCCAGCAGTACTGTGGGAGAGACCCAGTACTTC. It specifies CASSTVGETQYF. V and J are TRBV12-3 or TRBV12-4 and TRBJ2-5; no definite D call. The CDR3 totals 12 residues. V lost 5 bases and J lost 4, with 8 bases in between.

The chain uses TRBV7-3 and TRBJ2-1, with 15 bases matching TRBD2. Germline CDR1 and CDR2: SGHTA and FQGTGA. Trimming cost V 2 bases and J 0 bases; bases outside gene matches: 8. CDR3 length: 20 residues. The CDR3 DNA reads TGTGCCAGCAGCTTAGGGCCCGGGACTAGCGGGGGGCCCTCCTACAATGAGCAGTTCTTC. Amino acids: CASSLGPGTSGGPSYNEQFF.

The rearrangement uses TRBV27 and TRBJ1-6, with D perhaps TRBD1 (5 bases). Germline V gene sequence: CDR1 MNHEY, CDR2 SMNVEV (reference sequence). The CDR3 runs 16 residues. V was trimmed by 10 bases and J by 3 bases, leaving 19 bases between them. CDR3 DNA: TGTGCCACCAGGGTCAAGGGAGTCGACTATAATTCACCCCTCCACTTT. Amino acid sequence: CATRVKGVDYNSPLHF.

V is TRBV5-1 and J is TRBJ1-4, with 8 bases that match TRBD1. The germline CDR1 and CDR2 sequences are SGHRS and YFSETQ. CDR3 size: 15 residues. The J segment lost 8 bases and the V segment lost 2 bases, leaving 8 bases of the junction unmatched. This CDR3 is CASSLEGQETEKLFF. The CDR3 nucleotides are TGCGCCAGCAGCTTAGAGGGACAGGAAACCGAAAAACTGTTTTTT.

This rearrangement joins TRBV28 to TRBJ2-7; TRBD2 matches at 12 bases. CDR1 is MDHEN and CDR2 is SYDVKM in the germline V gene. After removal of 7 bases from V and 3 bases from J, the junction contained 7 bases not matched to a gene. The CDR3 consists of 15 residues. CDR3: CASTPPGLAGYEQYF. DNA for the CDR3: TGTGCCAGCACCCCACCGGGACTAGCGGGCTACGAGCAGTACTTC.

There are a few counts of this clonotype. J is TRBJ1-2 and V is TRBV10-3; D is perhaps TRBD1 (6 bases). CDR1 ENHRY and CDR2 SYGVKD come from the germline V gene. This CDR3 region has 15 residues. V shed 5 bases and J shed 1 base, with 14 bases lying between them. The CDR3 DNA is TGTGCCATCAGTCATGGGACAACCCTTAACTATGGCTACACCTTC. Translating it yields CAISHGTTLNYGYTF.

In this sample, this clonotype turned up a few times. The chain couples TRBV5-1 to TRBJ2-5; D remains unclear. Germline lookup yields CDR1 SGHRS and CDR2 YFSETQ. This CDR3 is 14 amino acids long. Between the trimmed V and J ends, which lost 4 bases and 4 bases, there was a span of 14 bases. For the CDR3, the DNA is TGCGCCAGCAGCCAACCCTCCAGTGCAGAGACCCAGTACTTC. This codes for CASSQPSSAETQYF.

V is TRBV20-1 and J is TRBJ1-1; possible D gene TRBD1, 6 bases. Trimming took off 6 bases at V and 3 bases at J, with 11 bases between the two ends. The germline CDR1 and CDR2 sequences are DFQATT and SNEGSKA (reference sequence). The CDR3 contains 12 residues. CDR3 amino acids: CSAHYRDTEAFF. The CDR3 bases are TGCAGTGCCCATTACAGGGACACTGAAGCTTTCTTT.

V usage is TRBV9 and J usage is TRBJ2-7, with 7 bases that match TRBD2. Germline trimming cut 0 bases from V and 4 bases from J; bases unmatched to any gene: 4. Germline-derived CDR1 and CDR2 are SGDLS and YYNGEE. This CDR3 is 14 amino acids long. The CDR3 loop reads CASSVGGGRYEQYF. CDR3 nucleotide sequence: TGTGCCAGCAGCGTAGGGGGAGGGAGATACGAGCAGTACTTC.

This rearrangement joins TRBV12-3 or TRBV12-4 to TRBJ1-6; D is unclear. CDR3 length: 14 residues. V lost 6 bases, J lost 6 bases, and 12 bases lay in between. CDR3 amino acids: CASSPEYSNSPLHF. CDR3 nucleotides: TGTGCCAGCAGCCCGGAGTATTCTAATTCACCCCTCCACTTT.

This rearrangement joins TRBV29-1 to TRBJ2-4, with TRBD2 as a possible D gene (7 bases). The germline V gene has CDR1 SQVTM and CDR2 ANQGSEA. The CDR3 contains 13 residues. The V end lost 6 bases, the J end lost 6 bases, and 15 bases lay between the germline ends. The CDR3 spells CSVQGGDGNIQYF. CDR3 DNA sequence: TGCAGCGTACAAGGGGGGGATGGAAACATTCAGTACTTC.